The present T cell receptor beta chain was sequenced within a study of T cells in Graves' hyperthyroidism and ophthalmopathy. At least ten counts were recorded for this clonotype. Each diagnosis drew on symptoms, thyroxine, TRAb, thyroid ultrasound and orbital computed tomography findings. Using RNA transcripts as the source, TCR beta CDR3 regions were amplified. A set of HTBI primers served as the primers for a first-round RT-PCR of the TCR CDR3. TCRdb re-called the multiplex PCR reads through MiXCR, storing one row per CDR3 protein. The sample records hundreds of thousands of distinct CDR3 sequences, about 15% being singletons. The CDR3 totals 12 residues. The V end lost 6 bases, the J end lost 0 bases, and 5 bases lay between the germline ends. Germline lookup yields CDR1 KGHSH and CDR2 LQKENI.

The specimen sequenced was blood. This rearrangement joins TRBV18 to TRBJ1-2; D is ambiguous. This receptor was obtained from a woman aged 18-29 years with Graves' ophthalmopathy. CDR3 residues: CASSWANYGYTF. CDR3 coding DNA: TGTGCCAGCTCTTGGGCTAACTATGGCTACACCTTC.